One and the same sample provided the 11 T cell receptor beta chains below, sequenced in a study of T cell repertoires in cytomegalovirus infection. TCRdb re-derived calls from the reads in MiXCR, one entry per CDR3 protein. The sample shows around 530,000 distinct CDR3 sequences, about 30% of them seen only once. The sample taken for sequencing was PBMCs. The receptors shown here come from a human donor in good health (CMV status not recorded). Some clones in this sample may be carry-over from other donors' samples.

The table lists this clonotype with a few counts. The gene calls are TRBV5-4 and TRBJ1-1; no definite D call. The CDR3 runs 15 residues. The germline gives CDR1 SGHNT, CDR2 YYREEE (reference sequence). V was cut by 2 bases and J by 0 bases, with 11 bases left in between. Here the CDR3 reads CASSLGLSMNTEAFF. CDR3 nucleotide sequence: TGTGCCAGCAGCTTAGGACTGAGCATGAACACTGAAGCTTTCTTT.

The chain is built from TRBV7-9 and TRBJ2-4, with D perhaps matching TRBD1 or TRBD2 (5 bases each). Germline CDR1 SEHNR, CDR2 FQNEAQ (reference sequence). Trimming cost V 5 bases and J 8 bases, with 19 bases left between them. This CDR3 is built from 15 residues. The CDR3 DNA reads as TGTGCCAGCAGCACCGGGACCCAATCACGGGACATTCAGTACTTC. It codes for CASSTGTQSRDIQYF.

This clonotype showed up many times. The chain has TRBV7-2 and TRBJ1-1, with 11 bases identical to TRBD1. The CDR3 consists of 16 residues. CDR1 is SGHTA and CDR2 is FQGNSA in the germline V gene. The trim removed 6 bases at V and 7 bases at J, leaving 13 bases unmatched. CDR3 nucleotide sequence: TGTGCCAGCAGGGAAGCCGGGACAGGGGGAACGGGTGAAGCTTTCTTT. Protein sequence: CASREAGTGGTGEAFF.

The chain uses TRBV20-1 and TRBJ2-1; 11 bases align to TRBD2. Germline assignment: CDR1 DFQATT and CDR2 SNEGSKA (reference sequence). After removal of 2 bases from V and 3 bases from J, the junction contained 6 bases not matched to a gene. The CDR3 extends over 16 amino acids. CDR3 DNA sequence: TGCAGTGCTAGATCGCTAGCGGGAGGTCTCTACAATGAGCAGTTCTTC. It specifies CSARSLAGGLYNEQFF.

This clonotype was found a few times. V is TRBV24-1 and J is TRBJ2-1; D is possibly TRBD1 (5 bases). Trimming took 2 bases from V and 10 from J, leaving 17 bases between them. Germline-derived CDR1 and CDR2 are KGHDR and SFDVKD. CDR3 length equals 15 residues. The CDR3 reads CATSDSGYTMIEQFF. In nucleotides, the CDR3 is TGTGCCACCAGTGATTCAGGGTATACAATGATAGAGCAGTTCTTC.

J is TRBJ2-1 and V is TRBV7-8; possibly TRBD2 for D (5 bases). CDR1 SGHVS and CDR2 FQNEAQ come from the germline V gene. V shed 1 base and J shed 8 bases, with 12 bases lying between them. The CDR3 is 14 amino acids. The CDR3 region has the DNA TGTGCCAGCAGCTTAGTGAGGGCTGTGGATGAGCAGTTCTTC. This codes for CASSLVRAVDEQFF.

The chain carries TRBV6-6 and TRBJ2-3; D unclear. Germline V gives CDR1 MNHNY, CDR2 SVGAGI (reference sequence). The length of the CDR3 is 13 residues. Trimming stripped 7 bases from V and 4 bases from J, with 12 bases between. CDR3 loop: CASTQSWSDTQYF. The CDR3 DNA reads TGTGCCAGCACCCAGTCTTGGTCAGATACGCAGTATTTT.

This clonotype was detected many times. V usage is TRBV7-9 and J usage is TRBJ1-1; weak D call: TRBD1 (6 bases). Trimming took 4 bases from V and 1 from J, leaving 10 bases between them. Germline V gene lookup returns CDR1 SEHNR and CDR2 FQNEAQ (reference sequence). The CDR3 totals 14 residues. The CDR3 nucleotides read TGTGCCAGCAGCTACATGACAGGGAACACTGAAGCTTTCTTT. This gives the protein CASSYMTGNTEAFF.

This clonotype has a handful of counts. The chain combines TRBV5-4 with TRBJ2-2; D gene ambiguous. The germline gives CDR1 SGHNT, CDR2 YYREEE (reference sequence). V lost 2 bases and J 7 bases, leaving 12 bases between the germline ends. The CDR3 runs 14 residues. CDR3 in DNA: TGTGCCAGCAGCTTAGTTCCGAACGGCGGGGAGCTGTTTTTT. Its translation: CASSLVPNGGELFF. Variable domain in full (rest from reference TRBV5-4 and TRBJ2-2): ETGVTQSPTHLIKTRGQQVTLRCSSQSGHNTVSWYQQALGQGPQFIFQYYREEENGRGNFPPRFSGLQFPNYSSELNVNALELDDSALYLCASSLVPNGGELFFGEGSRLTVL.

The rearrangement joins TRBV28 to TRBJ1-5; possibly TRBD1 for D (6 bases). Germline V gene data show CDR1 as MDHEN and CDR2 as SYDVKM. Trimming cost V 7 bases and J 1 base, with 17 bases left between them. This CDR3 contains 16 residues. The CDR3 DNA follows: TGTGCCAGCATTAGCGACCGCAGGGGAAGCAATCAGCCCCAGCATTTT. Its protein product is CASISDRRGSNQPQHF.

CDR3: CASSLDRGSTNTGELFF. Written as DNA, the CDR3 is TGTGCCAGCAGCTTAGACAGGGGGAGTACGAACACCGGGGAGCTGTTTTTT. The chain has TRBV11-3 and TRBJ2-2; 7 nucleotides align to TRBD1. Germline V gene data show CDR1 as SGHNT and CDR2 as YENEEA. J was trimmed by 0 bases and V by 0 bases; bases with no gene match: 4. The CDR3 totals 17 residues.